Listed below are T cell receptor beta chains from one sample, sequenced in a study of blood T cell repertoires in COVID-19. Clones were sequenced by immunoSEQ multiplex PCR, and TCRdb holds only the in-frame ones, with some missing. The table has about 210,000 clones, about nine tenths seen once. Sequenced material: peripheral blood. Source of these receptors: a man aged 40-49 years with acute or convalescent COVID-19. Both conserved end residues are part of each CDR3. The order of the fields is clone size, J gene, V gene, D gene, CDR3 DNA, CDR3 protein. D genes are given only for firm matches. Clone size is stated in some rows and not others, as once, few, many or a class when expanded.

size: many
J: TRBJ2-7
V: TRBV28
D: NA
DNA: TGTGCCAGCACCTTAAGGGCAGGGCCCGAGCAGTACTTC
CDR3: CASTLRAGPEQYF

size: NA
J: TRBJ1-2
V: TRBV28
D: NA
DNA: TGTGCCAGCAGTTTCCCGGCCCAGGGTTGGGCTGGCTACACCTTC
CDR3: CASSFPAQGWAGYTF

size: NA
J: TRBJ2-7
V: TRBV4-2
D: TRBD1
DNA: TGTGCCAGCAGCCACCTCCCCCGACCGGGACAGGGAACCTACGAGCAGTACTTC
CDR3: CASSHLPRPGQGTYEQYF

size: once
J: TRBJ1-2
V: TRBV2
D: NA
DNA: TGTGCCAGCAGGGCGGGCTATGGCTACACCTTC
CDR3: CASRAGYGYTF

size: NA
J: TRBJ1-5
V: TRBV3-1/TRBV3-2
D: NA
DNA: TGTGCCAGCAGCCAAGATTTTCTGAATCAGCCCCAGCATTTT
CDR3: CASSQDFLNQPQHF

size: NA
J: TRBJ2-7
V: TRBV7-9
D: TRBD2
DNA: TGTGCCAGCAGGCCCCCGGGGGGAGGGCCCTACGAGCAGTACTTC
CDR3: CASRPPGGGPYEQYF

size: NA
J: TRBJ2-7
V: TRBV7-9
D: TRBD2
DNA: TGTGCCAGCAGCCCAACGGGACTACCCACCTACGAGCAGTACTTC
CDR3: CASSPTGLPTYEQYF

size: NA
J: TRBJ1-5
V: TRBV11-2
D: NA
DNA: TGTGCCAGCAGCTTATTGTTACAGCCCCAGCATTTT
CDR3: CASSLLLQPQHF

size: NA
J: TRBJ1-6
V: TRBV4-1
D: NA
DNA: TGCGCCAGCAGCCAAGATCCCCTCTTAGGGAGGGATAATTCACCCCTCCACTTT
CDR3: CASSQDPLLGRDNSPLHF

size: NA
J: TRBJ2-3
V: TRBV5-1
D: NA
DNA: TGCGCCAGCAGCTTGGTGGGAGGACACACAGATACGCAGTATTTT
CDR3: CASSLVGGHTDTQYF

size: NA
J: TRBJ2-1
V: TRBV29-1
D: NA
DNA: TGCAGCGTTGTCGCGGGGCTCTATGAGCAGTTCTTC
CDR3: CSVVAGLYEQFF

size: NA
J: TRBJ1-1
V: TRBV5-6
D: TRBD1
DNA: TGTGCCAGCACCTTGGGGGACAGCTATTCTGAAGCTTTCTTT
CDR3: CASTLGDSYSEAFF

size: NA
J: TRBJ1-1
V: TRBV11-2
D: NA
DNA: TGTGCCAGCAGCTTAGAGATGGAGGGTTTGGACACTGAAGCTTTCTTT
CDR3: CASSLEMEGLDTEAFF

size: NA
J: TRBJ1-3
V: TRBV27
D: NA
DNA: TGTGCCAGCACCCAGGTAAGGGAGTCTGGAAACACCATATATTTT
CDR3: CASTQVRESGNTIYF

size: NA
J: TRBJ2-5
V: TRBV7-2
D: TRBD1
DNA: TGTGCCAGCAGCTGGGACAGGGAAGAGACCCAGTACTTC
CDR3: CASSWDREETQYF

size: NA
J: TRBJ2-7
V: TRBV2
D: TRBD2
DNA: TGTGCCAGCAGTGAGTTGCTAGCGGAGCCCTACGAGCAGTACTTC
CDR3: CASSELLAEPYEQYF

size: NA
J: TRBJ2-6
V: TRBV10-3
D: TRBD1
DNA: TGTGCCACTGGACAGGGGATCGGCTCTGGGGCCAACGTCCTGACTTTC
CDR3: CATGQGIGSGANVLTF

size: NA
J: TRBJ1-5
V: TRBV12-3/TRBV12-4
D: NA
DNA: TGTGCCAGCAGTGCACAGTTGACACAGCCCCAGCATTTT
CDR3: CASSAQLTQPQHF

size: once
J: TRBJ2-1
V: TRBV18
D: NA
DNA: TGTGCCAGCTCACTCGGGTCTCCCAATGAGCAGTTCTTC
CDR3: CASSLGSPNEQFF

size: NA
J: TRBJ1-1
V: TRBV18
D: TRBD1
DNA: TGTGCCAGCTCACTTAGGACAGGCGACACTGAAGCTTTCTTT
CDR3: CASSLRTGDTEAFF

size: NA
J: TRBJ1-1
V: TRBV28
D: NA
DNA: TGTGCCAGCAGTTCTATCCGCATGAACACTGAAGCTTTCTTT
CDR3: CASSSIRMNTEAFF

size: NA
J: TRBJ2-1
V: TRBV28
D: TRBD2
DNA: TGTGCCAGCAGCCCAGGACTAGCGGATTACAATGAGCAGTTCTTC
CDR3: CASSPGLADYNEQFF

size: NA
J: TRBJ2-2
V: TRBV7-9
D: NA
DNA: TGTGCCAGCAGCTTAGACAGGGGGGAGCTGTTTTTT
CDR3: CASSLDRGELFF

size: NA
J: TRBJ2-1
V: TRBV14
D: TRBD2
DNA: TGTGCCAGCAGCCAAGATTATTGGACTAGCGGGAGTGATGGCGATGAGCAGTTCTTC
CDR3: CASSQDYWTSGSDGDEQFF

size: NA
J: TRBJ2-5
V: TRBV4-1
D: NA
DNA: TGCGCCAGCAGCCAAGTCGCTTTCGGGACAACTCAAGAGACCCAGTACTTC
CDR3: CASSQVAFGTTQETQYF

size: NA
J: TRBJ2-2
V: TRBV7-9
D: NA
DNA: TGTGCCAGCAGCTTCACAGGGACGAACACCGGGGAGCTGTTTTTT
CDR3: CASSFTGTNTGELFF

size: once
J: TRBJ2-7
V: TRBV1
D: NA
DNA: TGCACCAGCAGCCATCGGGTCGACGAGCAGTACTTC
CDR3: CTSSHRVDEQYF

size: NA
J: TRBJ2-3
V: TRBV15
D: TRBD1
DNA: TGTGCCACCAGGATGACAGGGTACACAGATACGCAGTATTTT
CDR3: CATRMTGYTDTQYF

size: NA
J: TRBJ2-5
V: TRBV7-2
D: TRBD1
DNA: TGTGCCAGCAGCCTCGGTTGGGGAGACAGGGCCCAAGAGACCCAGTACTTC
CDR3: CASSLGWGDRAQETQYF

size: NA
J: TRBJ1-5
V: TRBV5-1
D: NA
DNA: TGCGCCAGCAGCCCAGACCCCCAGGGTCAGCCCCAGCATTTT
CDR3: CASSPDPQGQPQHF

size: NA
J: TRBJ2-7
V: TRBV12-3/TRBV12-4
D: NA
DNA: TGTGCCAGCAGTTTAATGGCTGGGGCAGGGCCGTACTTC
CDR3: CASSLMAGAGPYF

size: NA
J: TRBJ2-1
V: TRBV6-2/TRBV6-3
D: TRBD2
DNA: TGTGCCAGCAGTTACCATACGAATAGCGGGAGGATAGGCTCCAATGAGCAGTTCTTC
CDR3: CASSYHTNSGRIGSNEQFF

size: few
J: TRBJ2-7
V: TRBV19
D: TRBD1
DNA: TGTGCCAGTAGTATTTCTGGACAGGGGTTATCCTACGAGCAGTACTTC
CDR3: CASSISGQGLSYEQYF

size: NA
J: TRBJ2-1
V: TRBV27
D: TRBD1
DNA: TGTGCCAGCAGCCGGGACAGGGTCCCAGTGGGCTCCTACAATGAGCAGTTCTTC
CDR3: CASSRDRVPVGSYNEQFF

size: NA
J: TRBJ2-1
V: TRBV9
D: NA
DNA: TGTGCCAGCAGCGTAGAGGGACTTAGGGGATACAATGAGCAGTTCTTC
CDR3: CASSVEGLRGYNEQFF

size: NA
J: TRBJ2-1
V: TRBV7-9
D: TRBD2
DNA: TGTGCCAGCAGCTTAGCGCATATTAGCGGGGATTCCTACAATGAGCAGTTCTTC
CDR3: CASSLAHISGDSYNEQFF

size: few
J: TRBJ1-2
V: TRBV6-5
D: NA
DNA: TGTGCCAGCAAAGGAGTAGGCTACACCTTC
CDR3: CASKGVGYTF

size: NA
J: TRBJ2-3
V: TRBV6-5
D: NA
DNA: TGTGCCACCCGACAGGCAACAGATACGCAGTATTTT
CDR3: CATRQATDTQYF

size: NA
J: TRBJ2-1
V: TRBV18
D: NA
DNA: TGTGCCAGCTCACCGAGATCGGGTATAGAGCAGTTCTTC
CDR3: CASSPRSGIEQFF

size: NA
J: TRBJ2-7
V: TRBV11-2
D: NA
DNA: TGTGCCAGCAGCACCCTTAGCGGTACCTACGAGCAGTACTTC
CDR3: CASSTLSGTYEQYF

size: NA
J: TRBJ2-7
V: TRBV7-9
D: TRBD1
DNA: TGTGCCAGCAGCTTAGAAAGCAAGGGACAGAACTTC
CDR3: CASSLESKGQNF

size: NA
J: TRBJ1-2
V: TRBV19
D: NA
DNA: TGTGCCAGTAGTAGGGGCGACTTTAACTATGGCTACACCTTC
CDR3: CASSRGDFNYGYTF

size: NA
J: TRBJ2-1
V: TRBV7-6
D: TRBD1
DNA: TGTGCCAGCAGCCCGGACCCGGGACAGGCGACGAACTCCTACAATGAGCAGTTCTTC
CDR3: CASSPDPGQATNSYNEQFF

size: NA
J: TRBJ2-7
V: TRBV27
D: NA
DNA: TGTGCCAGCAGATTACGCGGCTTCTCCTACGAGCAGTACTTC
CDR3: CASRLRGFSYEQYF

size: NA
J: TRBJ2-3
V: TRBV27
D: TRBD1
DNA: TGTGCCAGCAGGCCATCAGACAGGGGGCTCGGCACAGATACGCAGTATTTT
CDR3: CASRPSDRGLGTDTQYF

size: NA
J: TRBJ2-1
V: TRBV9
D: TRBD2
DNA: TGTGCCAGCAGCCTGACTAGCGGGGAATACAATGAGCAGTTCTTC
CDR3: CASSLTSGEYNEQFF

size: NA
J: TRBJ2-1
V: TRBV5-5
D: TRBD1
DNA: TGTGCCAGCAGGGTGCAGGACAGGTTGGTCTACAATGAGCAGTTCTTC
CDR3: CASRVQDRLVYNEQFF